The source of this T cell receptor (beta chain) is a study of blood T cell repertoires in COVID-19. Study-level background: Sample material is recorded as cDNA or gDNA derived from T cells, B-cell-depleted T cells, or PBMCs.

Authors' processing steps: Nucleated cell number was recorded as an estimate derived from reference gene primer amplification. Here immunoSEQ multiplex PCR was the method, and the copy in TCRdb shows in-frame clones only, minus some. V, J and clone size are those of that table, while D and trimming were read from the DNA. The sample holds 200,000 to 250,000 clones, around four fifths seen once. In its sample, this clone was seen once. The receptor's source is a man aged 45-65 years with active or convalescent COVID-19. The sequencing sample was made of peripheral blood.

The CDR3: CASSDRDRVNEKLFF. In DNA form, the CDR3 reads TGTGCCAGCAGCGACCGGGACAGAGTTAATGAAAAACTGTTTTTT. The chain has TRBV9 and TRBJ1-4, with 7 positions matching TRBD1. The V segment lost 3 bases and the J segment 4 bases; nucleotides outside the gene matches: 6. The CDR3 is 15 residues long. The V gene's germline CDR1 is SGDLS and CDR2 YYNGEE.